This T cell receptor beta chain was identified during a study of human T cells and chemical hapten exposure. Trimming cost V 0 bases and J 3 bases, with 8 bases left between them. The germline gives CDR1 LGHNA, CDR2 YNFKEQ. The CDR3 spans 14 residues. Researchers extracted total RNA from unfractionated whole blood. TCRdb reprocessed the 5' RACE reads via MiXCR and lists one record per CDR3 protein. The repertoire includes roughly 82,000 distinct CDR3 sequences, roughly 15% of them detected once, and approximately 6.3% sits in the top ten. The chain joins TRBV4-2 to TRBJ1-1; D gene ambiguous. The receptor was derived from a female donor in good health. The DNA of the CDR3 is TGTGCCAGCAGCCAAGATCCGGGGTACACTGAAGCTTTCTTT. Translation gives CASSQDPGYTEAFF.